This entry is about one T cell receptor (beta chain). What it binds is not known. Sequenced by immunoSEQ multiplex PCR; TCRdb stores in-frame clones only, minus some. The top ten clones hold 10% to 15% of a sample with 13,000 or so clones, 65% to 85% of them seen once. The data belong to a study of tumor-infiltrating lymphocytes in localized non-small cell lung cancer. Study-level results: Technical variation could not be separated from intratumor heterogeneity here. Tumor T-cell fraction from TCR sequencing was not associated with recurrence-free survival (p = 0.61).

The CDR3 runs 14 residues. The V and J ends lost 10 bases and 6 bases respectively, with 21 bases between them. Germline CDR1 MNHNS, CDR2 SASEGT. The sequenced sample consisted of lung tumor tissue. The genes are TRBV6-1 and TRBJ2-5, with D tentatively TRBD1 (6 bases). The sequence came from a human donor with non-small cell lung cancer. The CDR3 loop is CANRDESSSQTQYF. The CDR3 bases are TGTGCCAACAGGGATGAGAGCAGTTCGCAGACCCAGTACTTC.